This TCR beta chain is from a study of T cell responses to AZD1222 COVID-19 vaccine. Across the whole study: Second-dose recipients at about 4 or about 12 weeks were treated as one pooled group.

The protocol was immunoSEQ multiplex PCR, while the TCRdb copy is restricted to in-frame clones and leaves out a portion. The sample has around 130,000 clones, 80% to 90% seen once; the top ten hold approximately 1.6%. There are 15 residues in the CDR3. The V end was cut by 6 bases, the J end by 5 bases, with 19 bases between. The germline gives CDR1 LNHDA, CDR2 SQIVND (reference sequence). The sample was peripheral blood, taken on day 0 of AZD1222 vaccination. V and J are TRBV19 and TRBJ1-2, with D tentatively TRBD1 (5 bases). The clonotype was recovered from an adult in good health. This chain's CDR3 is CASSGTGQITYGYTF. CDR3 nucleotides: TGTGCCAGTAGCGGGACGGGGCAGATTACATATGGCTACACCTTC.